This is a list of T cell receptor beta chains from one sample in a study of cytomegalovirus exposure and HLA in healthy donors. Here immunoSEQ multiplex PCR was the method, and the copy in TCRdb shows in-frame clones only, minus some. The data hold some 150,000 clones, with 70% to 85% observed a single time. Sequencing was done on a sample of PBMCs. The receptors were gathered from a woman aged 40 to 55 in good health and CMV-seronegative. Both conserved end residues are part of each CDR3. The order of the fields is CDR3 protein, CDR3 DNA, clone size, J gene, V gene, D gene. D genes are given only for firm matches. A row's size may be missing; if present it is once, few, many or a size class.

CDR3: CAWHKPMDRRNTEAFF
DNA: TGTGCCTGGCACAAACCGATGGACAGAAGGAACACTGAAGCTTTCTTT
size: NA
J: TRBJ1-1
V: TRBV30
D: NA

CDR3: CASSLLSGQKNTEAFF
DNA: TGTGCCAGCAGCTTACTCTCGGGACAAAAGAACACTGAAGCTTTCTTT
size: NA
J: TRBJ1-1
V: TRBV5-5
D: NA

CDR3: CASRGRGQGREAYGYTF
DNA: TGTGCCAGCAGGGGGAGGGGACAGGGGCGCGAGGCCTATGGCTACACCTTC
size: NA
J: TRBJ1-2
V: TRBV27
D: TRBD1

CDR3: CATDRGSTDTQYF
DNA: TGTGCCACCGACAGGGGAAGCACAGATACGCAGTATTTT
size: NA
J: TRBJ2-3
V: TRBV19
D: TRBD1

CDR3: CASSANQGFNQPQHF
DNA: TGTGCCAGCAGCGCCAATCAGGGATTCAATCAGCCCCAGCATTTT
size: NA
J: TRBJ1-5
V: TRBV7-2
D: NA

CDR3: CASSLPSNTEAFF
DNA: TGCGCCAGCAGCTTGCCCTCCAACACTGAAGCTTTCTTT
size: NA
J: TRBJ1-1
V: TRBV5-1
D: NA

CDR3: CASSLWGDTEAFF
DNA: TGTGCCAGCAGCTTATGGGGGGACACTGAAGCTTTCTTT
size: few
J: TRBJ1-1
V: TRBV11-3
D: NA

CDR3: CASRGDGNQPQHF
DNA: TGTGCCAGCAGAGGAGACGGGAATCAGCCCCAGCATTTT
size: NA
J: TRBJ1-5
V: TRBV2
D: NA

CDR3: CSVGTGGPDTQYF
DNA: TGCAGCGTGGGGACAGGGGGACCAGATACGCAGTATTTT
size: NA
J: TRBJ2-3
V: TRBV29-1
D: TRBD1

CDR3: CASSPPALLAFIEQFF
DNA: TGTGCCAGCTCACCCCCCGCGCTCCTAGCTTTTATTGAGCAGTTCTTC
size: NA
J: TRBJ2-1
V: TRBV18
D: NA

CDR3: CASSPGTVTSYEQYF
DNA: TGTGCCAGCTCACCAGGGACAGTCACGTCCTACGAGCAGTACTTC
size: NA
J: TRBJ2-7
V: TRBV18
D: TRBD1

CDR3: CASSSTGSGTEAFF
DNA: TGCGCCAGCAGCTCGACAGGGTCGGGGACTGAAGCTTTCTTT
size: NA
J: TRBJ1-1
V: TRBV5-1
D: TRBD1

CDR3: CASSRGIRNYGYTF
DNA: TGTGCCAGTAGTAGAGGTATTCGGAACTATGGCTACACCTTC
size: NA
J: TRBJ1-2
V: TRBV19
D: NA

CDR3: CASSFFGVGYEQYF
DNA: TGTGCCAGCAGCTTCTTCGGGGTGGGCTACGAGCAGTACTTC
size: NA
J: TRBJ2-7
V: TRBV5-6
D: NA

CDR3: CASSDARGDEQFF
DNA: TGTGCCAGCAGTGACGCCAGGGGCGATGAGCAGTTCTTC
size: NA
J: TRBJ2-1
V: TRBV6-4
D: NA

CDR3: CASSQSGTSVNTGELFF
DNA: TGTGCCAGCAGCCAATCCGGGACTAGCGTTAACACCGGGGAGCTGTTTTTT
size: NA
J: TRBJ2-2
V: TRBV11-3
D: TRBD2

CDR3: CASSWFVSDTRSYEQYF
DNA: TGTGCCAGTAGTTGGTTTGTGTCGGACACCCGATCCTACGAGCAGTACTTC
size: NA
J: TRBJ2-7
V: TRBV19
D: NA

CDR3: CASSLRSGTDTQYF
DNA: TGCGCCAGTTCCCTCAGGTCTGGCACAGATACGCAGTATTTT
size: NA
J: TRBJ2-3
V: TRBV5-1
D: NA

CDR3: CASSKEGALGEAFF
DNA: TGTGCCAGCAGCAAAGAAGGGGCTCTGGGTGAAGCTTTCTTT
size: NA
J: TRBJ1-1
V: TRBV11-2
D: NA

CDR3: CASSIGTGTYNEQFF
DNA: TGCGCCAGCAGTATCGGGACAGGCACCTACAATGAGCAGTTCTTC
size: once
J: TRBJ2-1
V: TRBV10-1
D: TRBD1

CDR3: CASSPSYTYNEQFF
DNA: TGTGCCAGCAGCCCTAGCTACACCTACAATGAGCAGTTCTTC
size: NA
J: TRBJ2-1
V: TRBV5-6
D: NA

CDR3: CASSEGQTNQPQHF
DNA: TGTGCCAGCAGTGAAGGACAGACAAATCAGCCCCAGCATTTT
size: NA
J: TRBJ1-5
V: TRBV6-1
D: NA

CDR3: CASTTTNEKLFF
DNA: TGTGCCAGCACAACAACTAATGAAAAACTGTTTTTT
size: NA
J: TRBJ1-4
V: TRBV6-1
D: NA

CDR3: CASSFRRDRAYEQYF
DNA: TGTGCCAGCAGCTTCCGCCGGGACAGGGCCTACGAGCAGTACTTC
size: NA
J: TRBJ2-7
V: TRBV11-1
D: TRBD1

CDR3: CASSTLPGLRHEQYF
DNA: TGTGCCAGCAGTACCCTCCCGGGGTTGAGGCACGAGCAGTACTTC
size: NA
J: TRBJ2-7
V: TRBV28
D: NA

CDR3: CASSSALPTGTGELFF
DNA: TGTGCCAGCAGCTCCGCCCTACCTACGGGCACCGGGGAGCTGTTTTTT
size: NA
J: TRBJ2-2
V: TRBV11-3
D: NA

CDR3: CASSLAGREAFF
DNA: TGTGCCAGCAGTTTAGCAGGGCGGGAAGCTTTCTTT
size: NA
J: TRBJ1-1
V: TRBV28
D: NA

CDR3: CASSLPGSNYGYTF
DNA: TGTGCCAGCAGCTTGCCCGGGTCGAACTATGGCTACACCTTC
size: NA
J: TRBJ1-2
V: TRBV5-4
D: NA

CDR3: CASSLRWSGVLGGELFF
DNA: TGTGCCAGCAGCTTACGGTGGTCCGGGGTTTTAGGAGGGGAGCTGTTTTTT
size: NA
J: TRBJ2-2
V: TRBV11-1
D: NA

CDR3: CASSDSTGGFHTGELFF
DNA: TGTGCCAGCAGTGACTCAACAGGGGGCTTTCACACCGGGGAGCTGTTTTTT
size: NA
J: TRBJ2-2
V: TRBV6-4
D: TRBD1